The rows below give T cell receptor beta chains drawn from one sample of a study of shared clonotypes between healthy human individuals. Here immunoSEQ multiplex PCR was the method, and the copy in TCRdb shows in-frame clones only, minus some. Of approximately 2.5 million clones listed, roughly 93% were seen once; the top ten hold approximately 0.36%. Material for sequencing was naive CD4+ T cells from PBMCs. These receptors originate from a man between 18 and 29 years old in good health. Some clones in this sample may be carry-over from other donors' samples. CDR3s include the opening cysteine and the closing phenylalanine or tryptophan. The order of the fields is D gene, J gene, clone size, V gene, CDR3 protein, CDR3 DNA. A D gene is named only where the DNA matches it firmly. For some rows the clone size is stated as once, few or many, or as a class when expanded; others skip it.

D gene: TRBD1; J gene: TRBJ2-5; clone size: .; V gene: TRBV11-2; CDR3 protein: CASSLGQGRLETQYF; CDR3 DNA: TGTGCCAGCAGCCTTGGACAGGGGCGATTAGAGACCCAGTACTTC
D gene: .; J gene: TRBJ2-7; clone size: .; V gene: TRBV27; CDR3 protein: CASSSLQDPKGIYEQYF; CDR3 DNA: TGTGCCAGCAGTTCCCTGCAGGACCCGAAGGGGATCTACGAGCAGTACTTC
D gene: .; J gene: TRBJ1-5; clone size: .; V gene: TRBV15; CDR3 protein: CATSRESPGHSNQPQHF; CDR3 DNA: TGTGCCACCAGCAGAGAGAGTCCAGGACATAGCAATCAGCCCCAGCATTTT
D gene: .; J gene: TRBJ2-5; clone size: .; V gene: TRBV28; CDR3 protein: CASSLAGGQYF; CDR3 DNA: TGTGCCAGCAGTTTAGCTGGTGGCCAGTACTTC
D gene: TRBD1; J gene: TRBJ2-5; clone size: .; V gene: TRBV7-9; CDR3 protein: CASSPGTGGTSYQETQYF; CDR3 DNA: TGTGCCAGCAGCCCCGGGACAGGGGGGACATCGTACCAAGAGACCCAGTACTTC
D gene: TRBD1; J gene: TRBJ1-4; clone size: .; V gene: TRBV7-8; CDR3 protein: CASSGPGGGEKLFF; CDR3 DNA: TGTGCCAGCAGCGGACCAGGGGGCGGTGAAAAACTGTTTTTT
D gene: .; J gene: TRBJ2-1; clone size: .; V gene: TRBV7-7; CDR3 protein: CASSLLEGNEQFF; CDR3 DNA: TGTGCCAGCAGCTTATTAGAGGGAAATGAGCAGTTCTTC
D gene: TRBD2; J gene: TRBJ2-7; clone size: .; V gene: TRBV5-5; CDR3 protein: CASSLGLADYEQYF; CDR3 DNA: TGTGCCAGCAGCTTGGGTCTAGCGGATTACGAGCAGTACTTC
D gene: TRBD2; J gene: TRBJ2-3; clone size: .; V gene: TRBV5-1; CDR3 protein: CASSLSAGGADTQYF; CDR3 DNA: TGCGCCAGCAGCTTGAGTGCGGGAGGGGCAGATACGCAGTATTTT
D gene: .; J gene: TRBJ2-1; clone size: once; V gene: TRBV15; CDR3 protein: CATSRDKLSYNEQFF; CDR3 DNA: TGTGCCACCAGCAGAGACAAGCTCTCCTACAATGAGCAGTTCTTC
D gene: .; J gene: TRBJ1-5; clone size: few; V gene: TRBV28; CDR3 protein: CASSFKGGQPQHF; CDR3 DNA: TGTGCCAGCAGTTTCAAGGGAGGTCAGCCCCAGCATTTT
D gene: .; J gene: TRBJ1-2; clone size: .; V gene: TRBV2; CDR3 protein: CASSEGNANYGYTF; CDR3 DNA: TGTGCCAGCAGTGAAGGGAATGCTAACTATGGCTACACCTTC
D gene: .; J gene: TRBJ2-7; clone size: .; V gene: TRBV29-1; CDR3 protein: CSGRLGSSYEQYF; CDR3 DNA: TGCAGCGGGCGGTTGGGCAGCTCCTACGAGCAGTACTTC
D gene: .; J gene: TRBJ1-2; clone size: .; V gene: TRBV30; CDR3 protein: CAWSVSSVNYGYTF; CDR3 DNA: TGTGCCTGGAGTGTCTCTTCGGTTAACTATGGCTACACCTTC
D gene: .; J gene: TRBJ2-5; clone size: .; V gene: TRBV27; CDR3 protein: CASSFEVPSETQYF; CDR3 DNA: TGTGCCAGCAGTTTCGAGGTTCCCTCAGAGACCCAGTACTTC
D gene: TRBD1; J gene: TRBJ1-2; clone size: .; V gene: TRBV6-1; CDR3 protein: CASRETGGERGYTF; CDR3 DNA: TGTGCCAGCAGAGAGACAGGGGGTGAGAGAGGCTACACCTTC
D gene: .; J gene: TRBJ2-2; clone size: .; V gene: TRBV2; CDR3 protein: CASSDMGQINTGELFF; CDR3 DNA: TGTGCCAGCAGTGATATGGGGCAGATTAACACCGGGGAGCTGTTTTTT
D gene: .; J gene: TRBJ2-2; clone size: .; V gene: TRBV9; CDR3 protein: CASSGYLNTGELFF; CDR3 DNA: TGTGCCAGCAGCGGGTACCTGAACACCGGGGAGCTGTTTTTT
D gene: .; J gene: TRBJ1-1; clone size: few; V gene: TRBV19; CDR3 protein: CASSIDRTTEAFF; CDR3 DNA: TGTGCCAGTAGTATAGACAGGACCACTGAAGCTTTCTTT
D gene: TRBD2; J gene: TRBJ2-3; clone size: .; V gene: TRBV7-9; CDR3 protein: CASSLGLAGSTDTQYF; CDR3 DNA: TGTGCCAGCAGCCTGGGACTAGCGGGAAGCACAGATACGCAGTATTTT
D gene: .; J gene: TRBJ1-5; clone size: .; V gene: TRBV6-9; CDR3 protein: CASEGIRGNSNQPQHF; CDR3 DNA: TGTGCCAGCGAAGGGATTAGGGGCAATAGCAATCAGCCCCAGCATTTT
D gene: TRBD2; J gene: TRBJ2-1; clone size: .; V gene: TRBV4-1; CDR3 protein: CASSQKWGLAGAGGQFF; CDR3 DNA: TGCGCCAGCAGCCAAAAGTGGGGACTAGCGGGAGCGGGGGGGCAGTTCTTC
D gene: TRBD1; J gene: TRBJ2-7; clone size: .; V gene: TRBV19; CDR3 protein: CASSADRGRSYEQYF; CDR3 DNA: TGTGCCAGTAGTGCTGACAGGGGGCGATCCTACGAGCAGTACTTC
D gene: .; J gene: TRBJ1-6; clone size: .; V gene: TRBV6-6; CDR3 protein: CASRDTAGGSPLHF; CDR3 DNA: TGTGCCAGCAGGGACACGGCTGGAGGTTCACCCCTCCACTTT
D gene: .; J gene: TRBJ2-2; clone size: .; V gene: TRBV28; CDR3 protein: CASSLFPQNTGELFF; CDR3 DNA: TGTGCCAGCAGTTTATTCCCCCAGAACACCGGGGAGCTGTTTTTT
D gene: .; J gene: TRBJ2-7; clone size: .; V gene: TRBV28; CDR3 protein: CASTLVGLVPYEQYF; CDR3 DNA: TGTGCCAGCACCCTTGTGGGGCTAGTCCCCTACGAGCAGTACTTC
D gene: .; J gene: TRBJ2-1; clone size: .; V gene: TRBV29-1; CDR3 protein: CSVEEGATAQQFF; CDR3 DNA: TGCAGCGTTGAAGAAGGCGCTACGGCTCAGCAGTTCTTC
D gene: TRBD1; J gene: TRBJ1-1; clone size: .; V gene: TRBV19; CDR3 protein: CASMGTGRVTEAFF; CDR3 DNA: TGTGCCAGTATGGGGACAGGGCGGGTCACTGAAGCTTTCTTT
D gene: .; J gene: TRBJ2-5; clone size: .; V gene: TRBV6-5; CDR3 protein: CASSYAGSETQYF; CDR3 DNA: TGTGCCAGCAGTTACGCAGGGTCAGAGACCCAGTACTTC
D gene: .; J gene: TRBJ1-2; clone size: few; V gene: TRBV6-1; CDR3 protein: CASSPGQGNYGYTF; CDR3 DNA: TGTGCCAGCAGCCCGGGGCAGGGCAACTATGGCTACACCTTC
D gene: .; J gene: TRBJ1-5; clone size: once; V gene: TRBV7-2; CDR3 protein: CASSLAGANQPQHF; CDR3 DNA: TGTGCCAGCAGCTTAGCAGGGGCGAATCAGCCCCAGCATTTT
D gene: .; J gene: TRBJ1-1; clone size: few; V gene: TRBV25-1; CDR3 protein: CASNGYGSRAFF; CDR3 DNA: TGTGCCAGCAATGGGTACGGGAGTCGGGCTTTCTTT
D gene: .; J gene: TRBJ2-7; clone size: .; V gene: TRBV28; CDR3 protein: CASNTRRELTTYEQYF; CDR3 DNA: TGTGCCAGCAACACGCGGAGGGAGTTGACAACCTACGAGCAGTACTTC
D gene: TRBD2; J gene: TRBJ2-5; clone size: .; V gene: TRBV18; CDR3 protein: CASSTDLAAQETQYF; CDR3 DNA: TGTGCCAGCTCAACTGATCTAGCGGCACAAGAGACCCAGTACTTC
D gene: .; J gene: TRBJ1-1; clone size: .; V gene: TRBV28; CDR3 protein: CASRRQLNTEAFF; CDR3 DNA: TGTGCCAGCAGGAGACAACTGAACACTGAAGCTTTCTTT
D gene: TRBD2; J gene: TRBJ2-3; clone size: .; V gene: TRBV5-1; CDR3 protein: CASSGAGGPSTDTQYF; CDR3 DNA: TGCGCCAGCAGCGGGGCGGGAGGGCCCTCGACAGATACGCAGTATTTT
D gene: .; J gene: TRBJ1-4; clone size: .; V gene: TRBV4-3; CDR3 protein: CASSRKAGAGTNEKLFF; CDR3 DNA: TGCGCCAGCAGCCGGAAGGCAGGGGCCGGGACTAATGAAAAACTGTTTTTT
D gene: TRBD1; J gene: TRBJ1-1; clone size: .; V gene: TRBV7-2; CDR3 protein: CASSYDRGARAFF; CDR3 DNA: TGTGCCAGCAGCTACGACAGGGGGGCCCGAGCTTTCTTT
D gene: .; J gene: TRBJ2-1; clone size: .; V gene: TRBV6-1; CDR3 protein: CASSDPGGGQPNEQFF; CDR3 DNA: TGTGCCAGCAGTGACCCGGGCGGGGGCCAGCCAAATGAGCAGTTCTTC
D gene: .; J gene: TRBJ2-7; clone size: .; V gene: TRBV6-6; CDR3 protein: CASSTGLMSSYEQYF; CDR3 DNA: TGTGCCAGCAGTACGGGACTTATGAGCTCCTACGAGCAGTACTTC
D gene: .; J gene: TRBJ2-7; clone size: once; V gene: TRBV5-5; CDR3 protein: CASSLGQGSYEQYF; CDR3 DNA: TGTGCCAGCAGCTTGGGGCAGGGGTCCTACGAGCAGTACTTC
D gene: .; J gene: TRBJ2-2; clone size: once; V gene: TRBV7-2; CDR3 protein: CASSLVAGDGAGELFF; CDR3 DNA: TGTGCCAGCAGCTTAGTGGCAGGGGATGGGGCCGGGGAGCTGTTTTTT
D gene: .; J gene: TRBJ2-7; clone size: .; V gene: TRBV6-5; CDR3 protein: CASSWQQGQSYEQYF; CDR3 DNA: TGTGCCAGCAGTTGGCAACAAGGACAATCCTACGAGCAGTACTTC
D gene: TRBD1; J gene: TRBJ2-7; clone size: .; V gene: TRBV7-2; CDR3 protein: CASSLETGPYEQYF; CDR3 DNA: TGTGCCAGCAGCTTAGAGACAGGGCCCTACGAGCAGTACTTC
D gene: .; J gene: TRBJ2-7; clone size: .; V gene: TRBV7-9; CDR3 protein: CASSGPYEQYF; CDR3 DNA: TGTGCCAGCAGCGGCCCCTACGAGCAGTACTTC
D gene: TRBD1; J gene: TRBJ1-3; clone size: .; V gene: TRBV30; CDR3 protein: CAWSVTGAGNTIYF; CDR3 DNA: TGTGCCTGGAGTGTGACAGGGGCTGGAAACACCATATATTTT
D gene: .; J gene: TRBJ1-5; clone size: few; V gene: TRBV29-1; CDR3 protein: CSAVLNGIGDQPQHF; CDR3 DNA: TGCAGCGCTGTACTTAATGGGATCGGAGATCAGCCCCAGCATTTT
D gene: .; J gene: TRBJ1-2; clone size: .; V gene: TRBV25-1; CDR3 protein: CASSYQGNYGYTF; CDR3 DNA: TGTGCCAGCAGCTACCAGGGAAACTATGGCTACACCTTC
D gene: .; J gene: TRBJ1-6; clone size: once; V gene: TRBV5-6; CDR3 protein: CASSSRAGVDNSPLHF; CDR3 DNA: TGTGCCAGCAGCTCCCGGGCAGGGGTAGATAATTCACCCCTCCACTTT
D gene: TRBD2; J gene: TRBJ2-1; clone size: .; V gene: TRBV7-6; CDR3 protein: CASSSAVRGRWELAGAHEQFF; CDR3 DNA: TGTGCCAGCAGCTCCGCCGTCCGAGGGCGCTGGGAACTAGCGGGAGCCCATGAGCAGTTCTTC
D gene: .; J gene: TRBJ2-6; clone size: .; V gene: TRBV29-1; CDR3 protein: CSASGGSGANVLTF; CDR3 DNA: TGCAGCGCCTCAGGAGGCTCTGGGGCCAACGTCCTGACTTTC
D gene: .; J gene: TRBJ2-1; clone size: .; V gene: TRBV7-9; CDR3 protein: CASSLGNWGEQFF; CDR3 DNA: TGTGCCAGCAGCTTAGGGAACTGGGGTGAGCAGTTCTTC
D gene: TRBD2; J gene: TRBJ2-2; clone size: .; V gene: TRBV11-1; CDR3 protein: CASSPPAGDERNTGELFF; CDR3 DNA: TGTGCCAGCAGCCCTCCAGCGGGGGACGAAAGGAACACCGGGGAGCTGTTTTTT
D gene: .; J gene: TRBJ2-7; clone size: .; V gene: TRBV4-2; CDR3 protein: CASSQENTYEQYF; CDR3 DNA: TGTGCCAGCAGCCAAGAGAACACCTACGAGCAGTACTTC
D gene: .; J gene: TRBJ1-1; clone size: few; V gene: TRBV30; CDR3 protein: CAWNFGRLNTEAFF; CDR3 DNA: TGTGCCTGGAACTTCGGCAGATTGAACACTGAAGCTTTCTTT
D gene: TRBD1; J gene: TRBJ1-1; clone size: .; V gene: TRBV28; CDR3 protein: CASSIWGQGKTEAFF; CDR3 DNA: TGTGCCAGCAGTATCTGGGGACAGGGTAAAACTGAAGCTTTCTTT
D gene: .; J gene: TRBJ2-7; clone size: .; V gene: TRBV7-2; CDR3 protein: CASSPGLASYEQYF; CDR3 DNA: TGTGCCAGCAGCCCAGGACTGGCCTCCTACGAGCAGTACTTC
D gene: TRBD2; J gene: TRBJ2-7; clone size: .; V gene: TRBV2; CDR3 protein: CASKGPGLADYEQYF; CDR3 DNA: TGTGCCAGCAAGGGACCGGGACTAGCGGACTACGAGCAGTACTTC
D gene: .; J gene: TRBJ1-2; clone size: .; V gene: TRBV28; CDR3 protein: CASSGGTLNYGYTF; CDR3 DNA: TGTGCCAGCAGTGGAGGGACACTGAACTATGGCTACACCTTC